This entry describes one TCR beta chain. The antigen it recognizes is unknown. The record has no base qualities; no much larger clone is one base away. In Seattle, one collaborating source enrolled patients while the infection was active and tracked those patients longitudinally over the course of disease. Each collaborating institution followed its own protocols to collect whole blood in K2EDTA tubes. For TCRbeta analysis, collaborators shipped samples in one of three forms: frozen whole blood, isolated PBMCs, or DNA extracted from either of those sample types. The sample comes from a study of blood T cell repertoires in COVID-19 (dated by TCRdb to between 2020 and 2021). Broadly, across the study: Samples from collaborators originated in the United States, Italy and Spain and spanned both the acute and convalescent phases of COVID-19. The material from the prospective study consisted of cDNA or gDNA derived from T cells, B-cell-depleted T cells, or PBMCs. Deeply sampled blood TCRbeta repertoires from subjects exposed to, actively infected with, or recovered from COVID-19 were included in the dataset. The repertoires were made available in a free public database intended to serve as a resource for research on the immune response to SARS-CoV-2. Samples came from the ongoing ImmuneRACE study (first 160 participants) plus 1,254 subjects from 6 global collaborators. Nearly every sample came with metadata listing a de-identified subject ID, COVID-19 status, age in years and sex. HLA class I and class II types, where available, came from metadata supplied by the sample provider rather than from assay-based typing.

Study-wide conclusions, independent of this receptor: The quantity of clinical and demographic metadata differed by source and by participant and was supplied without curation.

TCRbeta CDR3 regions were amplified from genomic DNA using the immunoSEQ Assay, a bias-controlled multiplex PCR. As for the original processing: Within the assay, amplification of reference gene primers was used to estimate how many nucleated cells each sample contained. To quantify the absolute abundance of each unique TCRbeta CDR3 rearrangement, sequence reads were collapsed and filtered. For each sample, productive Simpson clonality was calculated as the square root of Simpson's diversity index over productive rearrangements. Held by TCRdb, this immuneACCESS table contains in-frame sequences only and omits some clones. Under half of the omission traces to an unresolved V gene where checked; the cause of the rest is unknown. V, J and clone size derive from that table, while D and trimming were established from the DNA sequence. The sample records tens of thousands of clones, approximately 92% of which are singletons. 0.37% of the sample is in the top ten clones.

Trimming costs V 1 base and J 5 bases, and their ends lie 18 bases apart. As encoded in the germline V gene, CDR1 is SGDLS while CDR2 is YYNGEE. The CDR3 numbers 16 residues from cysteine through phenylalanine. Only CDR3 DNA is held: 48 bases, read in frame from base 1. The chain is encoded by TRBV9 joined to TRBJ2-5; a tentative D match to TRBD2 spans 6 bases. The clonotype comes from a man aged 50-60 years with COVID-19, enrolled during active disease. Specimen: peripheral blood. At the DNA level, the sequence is TGTGCCAGCAGCGTAAATCCCGGATCCAGCGGGGAGACCCAGTACTTC. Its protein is CASSVNPGSSGETQYF.